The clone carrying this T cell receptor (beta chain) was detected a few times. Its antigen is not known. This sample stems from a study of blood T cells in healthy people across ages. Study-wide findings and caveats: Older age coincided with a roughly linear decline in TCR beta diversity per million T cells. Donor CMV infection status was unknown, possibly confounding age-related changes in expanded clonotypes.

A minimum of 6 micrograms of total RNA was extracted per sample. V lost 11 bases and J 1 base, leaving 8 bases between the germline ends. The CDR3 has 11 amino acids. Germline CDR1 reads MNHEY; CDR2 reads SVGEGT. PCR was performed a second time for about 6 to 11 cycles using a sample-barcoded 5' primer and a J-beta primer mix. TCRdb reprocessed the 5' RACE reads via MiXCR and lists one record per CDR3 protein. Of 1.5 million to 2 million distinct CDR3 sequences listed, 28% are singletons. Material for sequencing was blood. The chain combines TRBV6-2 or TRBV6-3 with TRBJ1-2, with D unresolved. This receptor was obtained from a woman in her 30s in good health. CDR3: CASYSNYGYTF. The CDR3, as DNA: TGTGCCTCCTATAGTAACTATGGCTACACCTTC.